This TCR beta chain was obtained from a study of T cells in Graves' hyperthyroidism and ophthalmopathy (dated by TCRdb to about 2019). Regarding the study in general: Peripheral blood samples were taken at initial diagnosis, before any treatment was given. To identify distinguishing TCR V-J signatures, a discovery cohort of 100 or so patients was used, comprising some 45 with Graves' ophthalmopathy and some 57 with stable Graves' hyperthyroidism. Prospective prediction of ophthalmopathy was tested in an independent validation cohort consisting of about 20 hyperthyroidism patients and 17 patients who later progressed to ophthalmopathy. The 100 or so discovery patients were divided at random into training and test sets in a 7:3 ratio. In several Graves' hyperthyroidism patients, the study also compared T-cell repertoires from thyroid tissue with T-cell repertoires from blood. After blood sampling, hyperthyroidism patients were treated with methimazole at a starting dose of 30 mg daily, and ophthalmopathy patients were treated with high-dose intravenous methylprednisolone. TCR Vbeta CDR3 sequencing of some 140 peripheral blood samples (over 40 ophthalmopathy, about 75 hyperthyroidism and roughly 17 progressor patients) is reported in the paper. Study-wide conclusions, independent of this receptor: Most expanded thyroid clonotypes (frequency above 0.001) were also detected in blood, suggesting blood repertoires may reflect thyroid immune responses. A 13 V-J signature model separated ophthalmopathy from stable hyperthyroidism, with around 88% sensitivity and 81.08% specificity in cross-validation and 80%/75% in testing. No statistical method was used to fix the sample size in advance, and group allocation was not hidden from the investigators. In validation, progression to ophthalmopathy was predicted by the model with nearly 71% sensitivity and roughly 72% specificity, a median of roughly 6 months before onset.

This clonotype occurred many times. Its antigen is currently not known. The record has no base qualities; no much larger clone is one base away. Reading the germline V gene gives CDR1 MDHEN and CDR2 SYDVKM. The CDR3 has 12 amino acids, counting the end cysteine and phenylalanine. The only DNA kept is the CDR3, 36 bases in frame from the first base. V is clipped by 5 bases and J by 6 bases, and the sequence between their germline boundaries is 9 bases long. The TCR beta CDR3 regions were amplified from the RNA transcripts. The first round of RT-PCR for the TCR CDR3 was performed with the HTBI primer set and the Qiagen OneStep RT-PCR kit. A second multiplex PCR round built the libraries, followed by size selection and purification. Sequencing of the libraries was done on an Illumina HiSeq2000 using paired-end 100 bp reads. The original methods were these. SOAPnuke was used to process the raw data, with reads discarded if the reads contained adapters or uncalled bases, had a mean Phred below 15, or lacked an exact constant-primer or identifier match. High-quality paired reads were merged with COPE v1.2.5, and unique nucleotide sequences were defined as clonotypes. MiTCR v1.1 was used to align the clonotypes against IMGT TRBV, TRBD and TRBJ reference segments. Analysis was restricted to V-J combinations with a frequency above 0.0001, which covered roughly 99% of repertoires. The TCS score was defined as F50 (clonal expansion) divided by E x V (chaos), with BLOSUM62-based TCRdist calculated between CDR3 peptides within each V-J. Welch's t-statistics and random forest reduced 500 to 650 V-J features to about 12, which were used in a naive Bayes classifier (R e1071). TCRdb's own reprocessing of the public reads used fastp at Q25 and MiXCR and kept productive beta chains. A single entry per CDR3 protein holds the most common genes and DNA from its merged rows. These V and J calls derive from TCRdb rather than the authors' analysis. The sample has hundreds of thousands of distinct CDR3 sequences on record, about 15% of them singletons. The ten most abundant clones make up around 9.6% of the sample.

A patient counted as having stable Graves' hyperthyroidism if no progression to ophthalmopathy occurred over 18 months of follow-up. Hyperthyroidism patients were newly diagnosed, with disease duration under 2 months, and aged 18 to 65 years. Exclusion was applied to patients with uncontrolled infections, other autoimmune diseases, pregnancy or lactation. Diagnoses relied on clinical symptoms, serum thyroxine and TRAb, thyroid ultrasound and orbital computed tomography. PBMCs were separated from 8 to 10 ml of fresh peripheral blood using Ficoll-Paque density gradient centrifugation. Total RNA was extracted with Trizol reagent, and quality was checked on an Agilent 2100 Bioanalyzer.

The sample comprised blood. The V and J genes are TRBV28 and TRBJ2-3; too little of a D gene remains to name it. The sequence derives from a woman under 30 with Graves' hyperthyroidism. The CDR3 region has the sequence CASSRPADTQYF. The DNA is as follows: TGTGCCAGCAGTCGCCCCGCGGATACGCAGTATTTT.